The 22 T cell receptor beta chains below come from one sample, sequenced in a study of T cell repertoires in cytomegalovirus infection. Each CDR3 protein gets one entry after TCRdb re-called the reads with MiXCR. Of 570,000 or so distinct CDR3 sequences listed, roughly 43% are singletons. Their recognized antigens are unknown. The sequenced sample was cultured PBMCs, obtained from culture after CMV antigen stimulation. The source of these receptors is a human donor in good health (CMV status not recorded). Some clones in this sample may be carry-over from other donors' samples.

DNA for the CDR3: TGTGCCAGTAGTATAGGAGGTTTTGACTCTGGGGCCAACGTCCTGACTTTC. This codes for CASSIGGFDSGANVLTF. The V gene is TRBV19, the J gene TRBJ2-6; no reliable D call. The CDR3 is made up of 17 amino acids. The germline V gene has CDR1 LNHDA and CDR2 SQIVND (reference sequence). Trimming shortened V by 1 base and J by 0 bases, and 10 bases separated the two germline ends.

This sequence joins TRBV14 and TRBJ1-6; possibly TRBD1 for D (5 bases). This CDR3 has 17 residues. Germline V gene sequence: CDR1 SGHDN, CDR2 FVKESK. Trimming shortened V by 0 bases and J by 8 bases, and 17 bases separated the two germline ends. The CDR3 nucleotides are TGTGCCAGCAGCCAAGAGCGAGGGGCCTCATGGGATTCACCCCTCCACTTT. Residues: CASSQERGASWDSPLHF.

This clonotype was detected only a few times. The gene calls are TRBV7-8 and TRBJ2-1; D unclear. The CDR3 contains 12 residues. V gave up 0 bases and J gave up 9 bases, with 6 bases separating them. Germline loops: CDR1 SGHVS, CDR2 FQNEAQ. CDR3 region: CASSLAVGEQFF. The CDR3 nucleotides are TGTGCCAGCAGCTTAGCGGTCGGTGAGCAGTTCTTC.

This sequence joins TRBV18 and TRBJ1-5; 8 bases agree with TRBD1. Germline CDR1 KGHSH, CDR2 LQKENI. V gave up 4 bases and J gave up 6 bases; unmatched junction bases: 5. The CDR3 covers 14 residues. CDR3 DNA: TGTGCCAGCTCACGGACAGGGCTCGGTCAGCCCCAGCATTTT. Protein product: CASSRTGLGQPQHF.

The CDR3: CASSFRQVGGYTF. CDR3 sequence (DNA): TGTGCCAGCAGTTTCCGTCAAGTCGGAGGCTACACCTTC. The J gene is TRBJ1-2, the V gene TRBV27; D is unclear. CDR1 and CDR2 from the germline V gene are MNHEY and SMNVEV (reference sequence). Between the trimmed V and J ends, which lost 3 bases and 8 bases, there was a span of 13 bases. The CDR3 has 13 residues.

This clonotype has only a few counts. V gene TRBV7-6 combines with J gene TRBJ1-2; 9 bases line up with TRBD1. From germline, CDR1 is SGHVS and CDR2 FNYEAQ. V lost 1 base, J lost 7 bases, and 7 bases stayed unmatched. CDR3 size: 15 residues. The CDR3 reads CASSLGTGGYGGYTF. In DNA form, the CDR3 reads TGTGCCAGCAGCTTAGGAACAGGGGGCTATGGTGGCTACACCTTC.

This clonotype was observed a few times. The chain links TRBV24-1 to TRBJ2-1; D could derive from TRBD1 or TRBD2 (5 bases each). Looked up from germline, CDR1 is KGHDR and CDR2 is SFDVKD. V was clipped by 3 bases and J by 0 bases, with 11 bases between them. The CDR3 runs 16 residues. CDR3 region: CATSDQGVGSYNEQFF. CDR3 in DNA: TGTGCCACCAGTGATCAGGGAGTTGGCTCCTACAATGAGCAGTTCTTC.

This chain uses TRBV19 with TRBJ1-1, with D unresolved. V was trimmed by 3 bases and J by 0 bases, leaving 11 bases between them. Germline CDR1 is LNHDA and CDR2 is SQIVND (reference sequence). The CDR3 sequence is 15 residues long. CDR3 sequence: CASSIQGFVNTEAFF. As DNA, the CDR3 is TGTGCCAGTAGTATCCAAGGGTTTGTGAACACTGAAGCTTTCTTT.

CDR3 sequence: CSVEPRSEQFF. The DNA for the CDR3 is TGCAGCGTTGAGCCGAGGAGTGAGCAGTTCTTC. This chain connects TRBV29-1 to TRBJ2-1; D call uncertain. The CDR3 spans 11 residues. In germline, CDR1 is SQVTM, CDR2 ANQGSEA. V was shortened by 3 bases and J by 9 bases, with 9 bases between the two germline ends.

The chain joins TRBV2 to TRBJ1-6; D perhaps matches TRBD1 (5 bases). Trimming removed 0 bases from V and 9 bases from J, with 12 bases in between. The length of the CDR3 is 15 residues. Germline values: CDR1 SNHLY, CDR2 FYNNEI. CDR3 nucleotide sequence: TGTGCCAGCAGTGAAGCGCTTGGGGGGAGTTCACCCCTCCACTTT. Translated, it gives CASSEALGGSSPLHF.

This clonotype was detected a few times. The V and J genes are TRBV7-9 and TRBJ1-2; no definite D call. Trimming took off 4 bases at V and 3 bases at J, with 12 bases between the two ends. Per the germline V gene, CDR1 is SEHNR and CDR2 is FQNEAQ (reference sequence). The CDR3 is 14 amino acids. CDR3 protein: CASSSGTPYYGYTF. For the CDR3, the DNA is TGTGCCAGCAGCTCGGGCACTCCGTACTATGGCTACACCTTC.

This clonotype has a handful of counts. The rearrangement joins TRBV7-8 to TRBJ2-7, with D unclear. This CDR3 has 14 amino acids. Germline V gives CDR1 SGHVS, CDR2 FQNEAQ. V was shortened by 0 bases and J by 3 bases, with 9 bases between the two germline ends. The CDR3 spells CASSLAPEDYEQYF. DNA for the CDR3: TGTGCCAGCAGCTTAGCACCTGAGGACTACGAGCAGTACTTC.

The rearrangement joins TRBV9 to TRBJ2-5; D possibly corresponds to TRBD2 (5 bases). Trimming stripped 2 bases from V and 2 bases from J, with 13 bases between. The CDR3 extends over 15 amino acids. CDR1 and CDR2 from the germline V gene are SGDLS and YYNGEE. The CDR3 sequence: CASSVFSALQETQYF. For the CDR3, the DNA is TGTGCCAGCAGCGTCTTTAGCGCTTTGCAAGAGACCCAGTACTTC.

This rearrangement joins TRBV7-8 to TRBJ1-2, with 8 bases aligning to TRBD1. This CDR3 comprises 13 residues. In germline, CDR1 is SGHVS, CDR2 FQNEAQ. V trimming: 5 bases; J trimming: 7 bases; junction bases outside the gene matches: 6. CDR3 loop: CASSHRGGAGYTF. For the CDR3, the DNA is TGTGCCAGCAGCCACAGGGGGGGTGCTGGCTACACCTTC.

The chain is built from TRBV2 and TRBJ1-4; D gene uncertain. Germline CDR1 reads SNHLY; CDR2 reads FYNNEI. The CDR3 is 15 amino acids. Trimming removed 6 bases from V and 0 bases from J, with 11 bases in between. The CDR3 reads CASRRKVSTNEKLFF. CDR3 DNA sequence: TGTGCCAGCAGGAGAAAGGTTTCAACTAATGAAAAACTGTTTTTT.

The chain is built from TRBV7-8 and TRBJ1-5; tentative D call: TRBD1 (6 bases). Germline assignment: CDR1 SGHVS and CDR2 FQNEAQ. With 5 bases removed from V and 6 bases from J, the gap between germline ends came to 20 bases. The CDR3 spans 16 residues. CDR3 sequence: CASSPQRTQGSQPQHF. CDR3 nucleotide sequence: TGTGCCAGCAGCCCCCAGAGAACACAGGGTTCTCAGCCCCAGCATTTT.

This sequence joins TRBV20-1 and TRBJ1-1; D is undetermined. Germline V CDR1 and CDR2: DFQATT, SNEGSKA (reference sequence). The CDR3 has 14 residues. V was trimmed by 1 base and J by 0 bases, leaving 9 bases between them. The CDR3 region is CSARANLMNTEAFF. The CDR3 DNA reads TGCAGTGCTAGAGCGAACCTCATGAACACTGAAGCTTTCTTT.

The rearrangement uses TRBV9 and TRBJ2-3; D unresolved. Germline assignment: CDR1 SGDLS and CDR2 YYNGEE. The CDR3 is 12 amino acids. The V end lost 3 bases, the J end lost 6 bases, and 8 bases lay between the germline ends. The chain's CDR3 is CASSATRDTQYF. In DNA, the CDR3 is TGTGCCAGCAGCGCGACCAGGGATACGCAGTATTTT.

The chain couples TRBV19 to TRBJ2-1, with D possibly being TRBD2 (6 bases). Germline V CDR1 and CDR2: LNHDA, SQIVND (reference sequence). The CDR3 has 14 amino acids. V lost 4 bases and J 12 bases, leaving 19 bases between the germline ends. CDR3 DNA sequence: TGTGCCAGTAGTACAATAGCAGGAGGGTTGGGGCAGTTCTTC. Encoded protein: CASSTIAGGLGQFF.

This clonotype was counted between two and nine times. The chain has TRBV7-8 and TRBJ2-7, with TRBD2 identical over 8 bases. V was pared by 3 bases and J by 0 bases, with 4 bases of the junction left unmatched. The CDR3 is 15 amino acids. The germline CDR1 and CDR2 sequences are SGHVS and FQNEAQ. The CDR3 nucleotides are TGTGCCAGCAGCTTGTCCCTAGCGGGCTCCTACGAGCAGTACTTC. Its translation is CASSLSLAGSYEQYF. Looking up the rest from reference TRBV7-8 and TRBJ2-7 gives the full variable domain: GAGVSQSPRYKVAKRGQDVALRCDPISGHVSLFWYQQALGQGPEFLTYFQNEAQLDKSGLPSDRFFAERPEGSVSTLKIQRTQQEDSAVYLCASSLSLAGSYEQYFGPGTRLTVT.

This clonotype was seen more than once but under ten times. V gene TRBV10-3 combines with J gene TRBJ1-6; TRBD1 matches 10 bases. CDR1 ENHRY and CDR2 SYGVKD come from the germline V gene. With 4 bases clipped from V and 1 base from J, the junction kept 4 bases outside the gene matches. This CDR3 contains 17 residues. The CDR3 nucleotides read TGTGCCATCAGTGTGCGGGACAGGGGATCCTATAATTCACCCCTCCACTTT. This gives the protein CAISVRDRGSYNSPLHF.

This clonotype was counted between two and nine times. The chain has TRBV15 and TRBJ2-3; 7 positions match TRBD2. Germline V gene lookup returns CDR1 LNHNV and CDR2 YYDKDF (reference sequence). Germline trimming cut 5 bases from V and 6 bases from J; bases unmatched to any gene: 11. The CDR3 loop spans 15 amino acids. CDR3 coding DNA: TGTGCCACCAGCCGGGAGGAGCGCCTCGGGGATACGCAGTATTTT. Amino acids: CATSREERLGDTQYF. Together with reference TRBV15 and TRBJ2-3, the CDR3 gives the full variable domain: DAMVIQNPRYQVTQFGKPVTLSCSQTLNHNVMYWYQQKSSQAPKLLFHYYDKDFNNEADTPDNFQSRRPNTSFCFLDIRSPGLGDTAMYLCATSREERLGDTQYFGPGTRLTVL.